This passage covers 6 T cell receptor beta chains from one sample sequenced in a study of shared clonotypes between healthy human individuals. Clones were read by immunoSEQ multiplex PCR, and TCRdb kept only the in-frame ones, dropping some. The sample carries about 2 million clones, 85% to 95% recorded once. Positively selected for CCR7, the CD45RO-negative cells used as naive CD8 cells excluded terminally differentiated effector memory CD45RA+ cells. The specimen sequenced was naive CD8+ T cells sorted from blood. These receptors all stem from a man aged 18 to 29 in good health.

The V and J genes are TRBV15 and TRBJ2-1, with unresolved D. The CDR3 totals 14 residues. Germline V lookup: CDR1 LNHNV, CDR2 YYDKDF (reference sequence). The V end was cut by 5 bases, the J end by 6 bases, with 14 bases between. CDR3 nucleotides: TGTGCCACCAGCGGGGATTTGGCTGGCAATGAGCAGTTCTTC. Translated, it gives CATSGDLAGNEQFF.

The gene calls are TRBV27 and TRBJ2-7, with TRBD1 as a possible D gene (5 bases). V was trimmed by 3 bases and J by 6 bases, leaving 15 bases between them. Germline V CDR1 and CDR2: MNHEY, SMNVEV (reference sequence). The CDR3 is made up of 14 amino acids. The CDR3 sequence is CASSFVDSLAEQYF. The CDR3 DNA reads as TGTGCCAGCAGTTTCGTCGACAGCTTAGCCGAGCAGTACTTC.

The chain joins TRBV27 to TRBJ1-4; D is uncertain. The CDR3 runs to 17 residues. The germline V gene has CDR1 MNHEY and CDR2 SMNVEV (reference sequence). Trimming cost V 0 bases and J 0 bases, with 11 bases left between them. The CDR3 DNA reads TGTGCCAGCAGTTTATCGGTTGACGGTGCAACTAATGAAAAACTGTTTTTT. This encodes CASSLSVDGATNEKLFF.

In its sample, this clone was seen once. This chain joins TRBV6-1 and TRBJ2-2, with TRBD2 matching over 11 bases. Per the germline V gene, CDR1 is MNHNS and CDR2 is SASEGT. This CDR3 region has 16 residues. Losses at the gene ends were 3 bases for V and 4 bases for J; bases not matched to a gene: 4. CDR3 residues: CASSETSGDITGELFF. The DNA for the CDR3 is TGTGCCAGCAGTGAGACTAGCGGGGATATCACCGGGGAGCTGTTTTTT.

CDR3 nucleotides: TGTGCCAGTAGTATAGAAGAGGGTAAGAATCAGCCCCAGCATTTT. Translating gives CASSIEEGKNQPQHF. V gene TRBV19 combines with J gene TRBJ1-5; D not certain. The CDR3 runs 15 residues. Germline V gene sequence: CDR1 LNHDA, CDR2 SQIVND (reference sequence). The V gene lost 0 bases and the J gene lost 4 bases, with 10 bases spanning the gap.

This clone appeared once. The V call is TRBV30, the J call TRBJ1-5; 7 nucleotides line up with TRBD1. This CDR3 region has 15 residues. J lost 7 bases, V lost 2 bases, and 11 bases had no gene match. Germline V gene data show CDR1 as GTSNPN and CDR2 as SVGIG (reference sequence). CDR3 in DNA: TGTGCCTGGAGTCTTGGGACAGAAGGGAACCAGCCCCAGCATTTT. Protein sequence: CAWSLGTEGNQPQHF.